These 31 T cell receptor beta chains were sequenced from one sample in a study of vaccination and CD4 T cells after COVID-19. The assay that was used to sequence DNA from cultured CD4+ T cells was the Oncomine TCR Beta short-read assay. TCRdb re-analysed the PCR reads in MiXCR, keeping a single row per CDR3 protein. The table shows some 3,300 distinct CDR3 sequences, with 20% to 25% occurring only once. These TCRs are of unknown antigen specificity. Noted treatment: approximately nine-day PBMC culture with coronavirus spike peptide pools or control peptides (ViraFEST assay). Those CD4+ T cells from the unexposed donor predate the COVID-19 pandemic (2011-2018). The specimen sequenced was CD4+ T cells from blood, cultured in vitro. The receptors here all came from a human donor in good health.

The chain's CDR3 is CASSMSRTDTQYF. Written as DNA, the CDR3 is TGTGCCAGTAGTATGAGCAGAACAGATACGCAGTATTTT. The V and J genes are TRBV19 and TRBJ2-3; D is unclear. Trimming pared 3 bases from V and 3 bases from J, leaving 7 bases between. The germline CDR1 and CDR2 sequences are LNHDA and SQIVND (reference sequence). The CDR3 consists of 13 residues. The full variable domain, completed using reference TRBV19 and TRBJ2-3, is DGGITQSPKYLFRKEGQNVTLSCEQNLNHDAMYWYRQDPGQGLRLIYYSQIVNDFQKGDIAEGYSVSREKKESFPLTVTSAQKNPTAFYLCASSMSRTDTQYFGPGTRLTVL.

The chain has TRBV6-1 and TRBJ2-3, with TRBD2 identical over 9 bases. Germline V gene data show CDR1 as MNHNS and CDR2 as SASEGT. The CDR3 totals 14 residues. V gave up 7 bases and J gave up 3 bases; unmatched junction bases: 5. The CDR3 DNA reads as TGTGCCAGCACCCCGACTAGCGGAACAGATACGCAGTATTTT. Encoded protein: CASTPTSGTDTQYF.

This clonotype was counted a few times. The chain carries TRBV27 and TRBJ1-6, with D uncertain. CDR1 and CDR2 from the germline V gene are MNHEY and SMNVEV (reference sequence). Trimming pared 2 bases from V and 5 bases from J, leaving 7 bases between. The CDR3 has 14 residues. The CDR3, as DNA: TGTGCCAGCAGTTTACCAACCGATAATTCACCCCTCCACTTT. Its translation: CASSLPTDNSPLHF.

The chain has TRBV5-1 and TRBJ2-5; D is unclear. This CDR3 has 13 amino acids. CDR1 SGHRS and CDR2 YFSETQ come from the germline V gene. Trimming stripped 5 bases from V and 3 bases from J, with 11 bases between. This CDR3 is CASREQLKETQYF. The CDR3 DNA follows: TGCGCCAGCAGGGAACAGCTAAAAGAGACCCAGTACTTC.

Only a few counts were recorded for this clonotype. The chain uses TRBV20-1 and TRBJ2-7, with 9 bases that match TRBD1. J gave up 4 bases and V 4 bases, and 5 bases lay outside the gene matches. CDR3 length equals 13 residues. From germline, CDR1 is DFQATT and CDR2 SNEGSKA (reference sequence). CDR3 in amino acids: CSAIPGQGYEQYF. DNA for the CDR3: TGCAGTGCTATCCCGGGACAGGGTTACGAGCAGTACTTC.

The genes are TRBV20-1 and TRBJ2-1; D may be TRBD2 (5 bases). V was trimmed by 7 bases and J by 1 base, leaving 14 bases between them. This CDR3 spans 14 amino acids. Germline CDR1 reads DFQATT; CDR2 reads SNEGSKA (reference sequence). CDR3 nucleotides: TGCAGTGGTATGGGAGAGGAATCCTACAATGAGCAGTTCTTC. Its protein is CSGMGEESYNEQFF.

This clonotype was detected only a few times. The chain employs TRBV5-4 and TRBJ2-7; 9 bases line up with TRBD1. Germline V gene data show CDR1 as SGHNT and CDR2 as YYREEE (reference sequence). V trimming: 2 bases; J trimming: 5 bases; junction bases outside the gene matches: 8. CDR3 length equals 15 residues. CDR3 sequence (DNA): TGTGCCAGCAGCTTCCGGGACAGGGTGTTCGACGAGCAGTACTTC. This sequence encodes CASSFRDRVFDEQYF. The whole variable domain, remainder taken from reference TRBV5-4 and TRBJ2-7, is ETGVTQSPTHLIKTRGQQVTLRCSSQSGHNTVSWYQQALGQGPQFIFQYYREEENGRGNFPPRFSGLQFPNYSSELNVNALELDDSALYLCASSFRDRVFDEQYFGPGTRLTVT.

CDR3 protein: CASSLLGTPNSGNTIYF. CDR3 nucleotides: TGTGCCAGCAGTTTATTAGGGACTCCCAACTCTGGAAACACCATATATTTT. The rearrangement uses TRBV28 and TRBJ1-3; possibly TRBD1 for D (5 bases). CDR1 MDHEN and CDR2 SYDVKM come from the germline V gene. This CDR3 region has 17 residues. V was pared by 1 base and J by 0 bases, with 13 bases between.

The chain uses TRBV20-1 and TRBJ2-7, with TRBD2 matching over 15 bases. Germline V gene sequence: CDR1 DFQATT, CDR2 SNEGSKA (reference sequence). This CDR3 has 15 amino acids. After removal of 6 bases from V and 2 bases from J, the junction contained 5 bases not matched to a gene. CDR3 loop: CSAAGLAGGAYEQYF. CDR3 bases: TGCAGTGCGGCGGGACTAGCGGGAGGCGCCTACGAGCAGTACTTC.

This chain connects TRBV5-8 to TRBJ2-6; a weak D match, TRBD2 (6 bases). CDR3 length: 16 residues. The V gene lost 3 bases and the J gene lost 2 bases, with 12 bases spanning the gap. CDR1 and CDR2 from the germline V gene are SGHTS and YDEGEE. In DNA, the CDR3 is TGTGCCAGCAGCTCTGGACCGGGGGCTGGGGCCAACGTCCTGACTTTC. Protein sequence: CASSSGPGAGANVLTF.

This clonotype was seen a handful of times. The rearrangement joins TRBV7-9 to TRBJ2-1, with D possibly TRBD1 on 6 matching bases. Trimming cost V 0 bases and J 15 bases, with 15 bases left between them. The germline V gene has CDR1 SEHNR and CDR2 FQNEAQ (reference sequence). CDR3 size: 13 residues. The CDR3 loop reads CASSLASGAKVFF. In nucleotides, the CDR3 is TGTGCCAGCAGCTTAGCGTCAGGGGCGAAGGTGTTCTTC.

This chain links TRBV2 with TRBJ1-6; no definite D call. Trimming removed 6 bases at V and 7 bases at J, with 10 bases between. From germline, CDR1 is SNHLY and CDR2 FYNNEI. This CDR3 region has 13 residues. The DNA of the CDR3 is TGTGCCAGCAGGTCCGGGCTGAATTCACCCCTCCACTTT. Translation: CASRSGLNSPLHF.

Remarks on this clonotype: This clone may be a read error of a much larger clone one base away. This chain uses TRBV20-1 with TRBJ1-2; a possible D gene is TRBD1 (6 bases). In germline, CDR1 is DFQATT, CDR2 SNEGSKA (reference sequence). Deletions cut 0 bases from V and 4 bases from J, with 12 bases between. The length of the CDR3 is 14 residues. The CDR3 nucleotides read TGCAGTGCTAGAGATCGGGGGGGCACCTATGGCTACACCTTC. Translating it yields CSARDRGGTYGYTF.

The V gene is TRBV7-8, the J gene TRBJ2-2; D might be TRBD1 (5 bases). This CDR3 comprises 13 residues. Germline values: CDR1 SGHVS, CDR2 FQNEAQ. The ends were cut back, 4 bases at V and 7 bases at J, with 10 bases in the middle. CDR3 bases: TGTGCCAGCAGCTCCGGACAAGACGGGGAGCTGTTTTTT. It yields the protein CASSSGQDGELFF.

CDR3 sequence (DNA): TGTGCCAGCAGTCTGGAACAGGCGGTGAACACTGAAGCTTTCTTT. Protein sequence: CASSLEQAVNTEAFF. This rearrangement joins TRBV28 to TRBJ1-1; TRBD1 is a possible D gene (5 bases). This CDR3 spans 15 amino acids. Looked up from germline, CDR1 is MDHEN and CDR2 is SYDVKM. Deletions cut 5 bases from V and 0 bases from J, with 13 bases between.

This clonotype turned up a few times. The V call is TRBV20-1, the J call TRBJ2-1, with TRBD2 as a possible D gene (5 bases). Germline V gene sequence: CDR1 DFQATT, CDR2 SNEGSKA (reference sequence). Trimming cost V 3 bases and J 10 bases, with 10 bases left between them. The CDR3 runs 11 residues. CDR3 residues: CSASPGEEQFF. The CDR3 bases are TGCAGTGCTAGTCCCGGGGAGGAGCAGTTCTTC.

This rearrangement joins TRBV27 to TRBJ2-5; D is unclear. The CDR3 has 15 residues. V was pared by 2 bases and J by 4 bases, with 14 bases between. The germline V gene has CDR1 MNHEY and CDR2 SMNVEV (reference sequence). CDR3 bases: TGTGCCAGCAGTTTAAACGGCAGGATGGGAGAGACCCAGTACTTC. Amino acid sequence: CASSLNGRMGETQYF.

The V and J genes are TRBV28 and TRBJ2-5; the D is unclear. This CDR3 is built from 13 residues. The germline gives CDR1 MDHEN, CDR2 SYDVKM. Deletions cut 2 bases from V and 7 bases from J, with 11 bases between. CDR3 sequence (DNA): TGTGCCAGCAGTTTACGGTTTTTGGGGACCCAGTACTTC. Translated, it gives CASSLRFLGTQYF.

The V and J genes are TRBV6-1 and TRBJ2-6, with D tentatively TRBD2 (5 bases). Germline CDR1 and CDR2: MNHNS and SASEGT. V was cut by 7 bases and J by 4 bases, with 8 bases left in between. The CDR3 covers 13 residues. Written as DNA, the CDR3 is TGTGCCAGCACAACGGGGGGGGCCAACGTCCTGACTTTC. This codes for CASTTGGANVLTF.

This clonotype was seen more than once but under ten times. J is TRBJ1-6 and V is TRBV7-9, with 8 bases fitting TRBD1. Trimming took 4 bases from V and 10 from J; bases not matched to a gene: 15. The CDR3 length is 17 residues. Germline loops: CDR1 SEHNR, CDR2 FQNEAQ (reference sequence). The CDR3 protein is CASSSHERQGRESPLHF. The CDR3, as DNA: TGTGCCAGCAGCTCACACGAAAGACAGGGGCGGGAATCACCCCTCCACTTT. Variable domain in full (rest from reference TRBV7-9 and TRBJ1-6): DTGVSQNPRHKITKRGQNVTFRCDPISEHNRLYWYRQTLGQGPEFLTYFQNEAQLEKSRLLSDRFSAERPKGSFSTLEIQRTEQGDSAMYLCASSSHERQGRESPLHFGNGTRLTVT.

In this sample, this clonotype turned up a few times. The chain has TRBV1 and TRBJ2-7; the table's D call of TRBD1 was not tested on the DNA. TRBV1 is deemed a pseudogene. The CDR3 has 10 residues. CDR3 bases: TGCACCAGCAGCCAAGCGCGTGGGGCCTTC. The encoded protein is CTSSQARGAF.

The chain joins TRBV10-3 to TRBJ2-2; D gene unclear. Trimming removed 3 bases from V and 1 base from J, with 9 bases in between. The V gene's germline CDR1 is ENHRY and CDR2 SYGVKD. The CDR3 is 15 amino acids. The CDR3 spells CAISDRLLNTGELFF. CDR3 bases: TGTGCCATCAGTGATAGACTCTTGAACACCGGGGAGCTGTTTTTT.

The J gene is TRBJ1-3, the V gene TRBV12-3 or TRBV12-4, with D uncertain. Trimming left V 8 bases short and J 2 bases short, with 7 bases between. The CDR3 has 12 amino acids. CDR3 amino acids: CASREAGNTIYF. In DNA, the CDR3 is TGTGCCAGCCGAGAGGCTGGAAACACCATATATTTT.

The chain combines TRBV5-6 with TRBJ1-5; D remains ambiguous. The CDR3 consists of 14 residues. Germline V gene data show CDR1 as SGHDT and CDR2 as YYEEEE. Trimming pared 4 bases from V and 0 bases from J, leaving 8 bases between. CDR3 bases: TGTGCCAGCAGCACGGTCCGTAGCAATCAGCCCCAGCATTTT. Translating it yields CASSTVRSNQPQHF.

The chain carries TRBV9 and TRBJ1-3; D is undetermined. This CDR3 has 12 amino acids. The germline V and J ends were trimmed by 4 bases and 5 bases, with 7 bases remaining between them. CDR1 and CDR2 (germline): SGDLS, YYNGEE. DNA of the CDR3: TGTGCCAGCAGCACCCGGAGAAACACCATATATTTT. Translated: CASSTRRNTIYF.

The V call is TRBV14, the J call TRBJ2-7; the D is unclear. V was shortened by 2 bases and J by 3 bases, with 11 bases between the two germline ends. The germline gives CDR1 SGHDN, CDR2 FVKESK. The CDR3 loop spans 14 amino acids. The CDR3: CASSQQYRIYEQYF. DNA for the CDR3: TGTGCCAGCAGCCAACAGTACCGGATCTACGAGCAGTACTTC. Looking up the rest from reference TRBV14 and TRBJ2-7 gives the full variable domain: EAGVTQFPSHSVIEKGQTVTLRCDPISGHDNLYWYRRVMGKEIKFLLHFVKESKQDESGMPNNRFLAERTGGTYSTLKVQPAELEDSGVYFCASSQQYRIYEQYFGPGTRLTVT.

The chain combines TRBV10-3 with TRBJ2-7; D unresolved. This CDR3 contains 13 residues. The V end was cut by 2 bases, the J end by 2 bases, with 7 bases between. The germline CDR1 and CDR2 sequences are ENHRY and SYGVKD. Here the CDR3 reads CAISERLTYEQYF. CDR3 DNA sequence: TGTGCCATCAGTGAGCGGCTGACCTACGAGCAGTACTTC.

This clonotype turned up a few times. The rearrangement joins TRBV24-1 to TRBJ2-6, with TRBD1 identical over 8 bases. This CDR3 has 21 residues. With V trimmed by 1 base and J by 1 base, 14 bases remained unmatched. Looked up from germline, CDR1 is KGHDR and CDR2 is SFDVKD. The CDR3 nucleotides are TGTGCCACCAGTGATTTTAACACGGGACAGGCCGTGGGATCTGGGGCCAACGTCCTGACTTTC. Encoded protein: CATSDFNTGQAVGSGANVLTF.

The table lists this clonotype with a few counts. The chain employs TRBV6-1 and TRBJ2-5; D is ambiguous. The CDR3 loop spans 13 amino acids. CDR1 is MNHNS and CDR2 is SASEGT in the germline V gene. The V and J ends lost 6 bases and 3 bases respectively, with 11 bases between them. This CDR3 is CASSKGREETQYF. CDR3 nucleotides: TGTGCCAGCAGCAAAGGACGGGAAGAGACCCAGTACTTC.

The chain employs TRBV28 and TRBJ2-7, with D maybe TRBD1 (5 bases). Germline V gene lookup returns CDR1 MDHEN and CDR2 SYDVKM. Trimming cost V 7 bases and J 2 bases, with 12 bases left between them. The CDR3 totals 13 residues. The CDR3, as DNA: TGTGCCAGCACCCAGGGTGAAGCCTACGAGCAGTACTTC. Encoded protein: CASTQGEAYEQYF.

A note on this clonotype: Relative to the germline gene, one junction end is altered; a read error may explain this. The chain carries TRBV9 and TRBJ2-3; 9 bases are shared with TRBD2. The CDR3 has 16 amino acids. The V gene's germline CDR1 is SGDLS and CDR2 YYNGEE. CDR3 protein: CASGVASGGPPHTQYF. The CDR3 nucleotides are TGTGCCAGCGGCGTAGCGAGCGGGGGGCCCCCCCACACGCAGTATTTT.